These T cell receptor beta chains were read from a single sample in a study of T cell responses to AZD1222 COVID-19 vaccine. Assay: immunoSEQ multiplex PCR; the TCRdb copy retains only in-frame clones and omits some. The data show about 150,000 clones, more than 75% seen once. This specimen was peripheral blood, taken on day 0 of AZD1222 vaccination. The receptor source for this set is an adult in good health. Each CDR3 is given with its conserved first and last residue. Fields, in order: V gene, CDR3 length, CDR3 protein.

TRBV28,13,CASGQGAIDTQYF
TRBV30,13,CAWSVGGGTEAFF
TRBV7-3,13,CASSAYRGDEAFF
TRBV27,14,CASHGFGGNVGAFF
TRBV10-2,13,CASSDRGVTEAFF
TRBV29-1,12,CSVATGVYEQYF
TRBV4-1,16,CASSPNLAAVNQPQHF
TRBV13,10,CASSGSEQFF
TRBV29-1,13,CSVGSSAHNEQFF
TRBV5-1,12,CASSLGDSPLHF
TRBV3-1/TRBV3-2,13,CASSGIAGVEQYF
TRBV6-5,13,CASSHQGDQPQHF
TRBV30,14,CAWTPGGPADEQYF
TRBV19,13,CASTNRGKQPQHF
TRBV18,16,CASSPALAKVGNTIYF